This T cell receptor (beta chain) stems from a study of identical twins. Findings of the study overall: Insertions ran lower in abundant cord blood beta clonotypes, though not in memory repertoires.

One entry per CDR3 protein, called by TCRdb with MiXCR from the 5' RACE reads. The sample contains approximately 500,000 distinct CDR3 sequences, around 24% of which appear only once. Germline V gene lookup returns CDR1 MNHNS and CDR2 SASEGT. The length of the CDR3 is 16 residues. Germline trimming cut 6 bases from V and 7 bases from J; bases unmatched to any gene: 12. This clonotype showed up just a few times. As yet, its antigen is unknown. These same data were also listed under a study on T cells expressing NK-cell markers. This second study says: Seven of the eight sequenced donors were classified as HCMV-seropositive, and one was classified as seronegative.

The material sequenced was CD4+ T cells sorted from blood. The clonotype originates from a young woman in good health. The chain uses TRBV6-1 and TRBJ2-2; 9 bases are a match to TRBD2. The CDR3 here is CASRLRREGHGGELFF. CDR3 nucleotide sequence: TGTGCCAGCAGGCTTCGGCGGGAGGGCCACGGCGGGGAGCTGTTTTTT.